A selection of T cell receptor beta chains follows, all from one sample in a study of T cells in Graves' hyperthyroidism and ophthalmopathy. A single record per CDR3 protein comes from TCRdb applying MiXCR to the multiplex PCR reads. The sample records about 350,000 distinct CDR3 sequences, roughly an eighth being singletons. Sequenced sample: blood. These TCRs come from a woman aged 40 to 50 with Graves' ophthalmopathy. Each CDR3 is given with its conserved first and last residue. D genes are given only for firm matches. Rows may omit the clone size; those that give it use once, few, many or a size class.

D | J | size | V | CDR3 | DNA
TRBD1 | TRBJ2-5 | many | TRBV15 | CATSRDRGKETQYF | TGTGCCACCAGCAGGGACAGGGGGAAAGAGACCCAGTACTTC
NA | TRBJ2-7 | many | TRBV5-1 | CASSLARGSYEQYF | TGCGCCAGCAGCCTGGCCCGGGGCTCATACGAGCAGTACTTC
NA | TRBJ2-4 | many | TRBV28 | CASSSARTGNIQYF | TGTGCCAGCAGTTCCGCTCGTACAGGAAACATTCAGTACTTC
TRBD1 | TRBJ2-7 | many | TRBV6-1 | CASETLRDRGHEQYF | TGTGCCAGCGAAACCCTCCGGGACAGGGGCCACGAGCAGTACTTC
TRBD2 | TRBJ2-3 | many | TRBV11-1 | CASSFPRTSGRENTDTQYF | TGTGCCAGCAGCTTCCCCCGGACTAGCGGGAGGGAGAACACAGATACGCAGTATTTT
NA | TRBJ2-2 | NA | TRBV5-5 | CASSFLGRLRGGELFF | TGTGCCAGCAGCTTCCTGGGTCGACTACGGGGCGGGGAGCTGTTTTTT
TRBD1 | TRBJ1-1 | many | TRBV7-9 | CASSYRGGTEAFF | TGTGCCAGCAGTTACAGGGGGGGCACTGAAGCTTTCTTT
NA | TRBJ1-3 | NA | TRBV10-3 | CAISEFRTASGNTIYF | TGTGCCATCAGTGAGTTTCGGACAGCCTCTGGAAACACCATATATTTT
NA | TRBJ1-5 | many | TRBV27 | CASSFVGHNQPQHF | TGTGCCAGCAGTTTCGTGGGGCATAATCAGCCCCAGCATTTT
NA | TRBJ2-7 | many | TRBV27 | CASSSRTDRYEQYF | TGTGCCAGCAGTTCACGGACAGATAGGTACGAGCAGTACTTC
NA | TRBJ1-2 | many | TRBV6-1 | CASSPQFWAIDGYTF | TGTGCCAGCAGTCCCCAATTTTGGGCCATCGATGGCTACACCTTC
TRBD1 | TRBJ2-1 | few | TRBV15 | CATSSRWTGRIGEQFF | TGTGCCACCAGCTCTCGCTGGACAGGGAGGATCGGTGAGCAGTTCTTC
NA | TRBJ1-1 | NA | TRBV18 | CASSPLGGSEAFF | TGTGCCAGCTCACCACTGGGGGGCTCTGAAGCTTTCTTT